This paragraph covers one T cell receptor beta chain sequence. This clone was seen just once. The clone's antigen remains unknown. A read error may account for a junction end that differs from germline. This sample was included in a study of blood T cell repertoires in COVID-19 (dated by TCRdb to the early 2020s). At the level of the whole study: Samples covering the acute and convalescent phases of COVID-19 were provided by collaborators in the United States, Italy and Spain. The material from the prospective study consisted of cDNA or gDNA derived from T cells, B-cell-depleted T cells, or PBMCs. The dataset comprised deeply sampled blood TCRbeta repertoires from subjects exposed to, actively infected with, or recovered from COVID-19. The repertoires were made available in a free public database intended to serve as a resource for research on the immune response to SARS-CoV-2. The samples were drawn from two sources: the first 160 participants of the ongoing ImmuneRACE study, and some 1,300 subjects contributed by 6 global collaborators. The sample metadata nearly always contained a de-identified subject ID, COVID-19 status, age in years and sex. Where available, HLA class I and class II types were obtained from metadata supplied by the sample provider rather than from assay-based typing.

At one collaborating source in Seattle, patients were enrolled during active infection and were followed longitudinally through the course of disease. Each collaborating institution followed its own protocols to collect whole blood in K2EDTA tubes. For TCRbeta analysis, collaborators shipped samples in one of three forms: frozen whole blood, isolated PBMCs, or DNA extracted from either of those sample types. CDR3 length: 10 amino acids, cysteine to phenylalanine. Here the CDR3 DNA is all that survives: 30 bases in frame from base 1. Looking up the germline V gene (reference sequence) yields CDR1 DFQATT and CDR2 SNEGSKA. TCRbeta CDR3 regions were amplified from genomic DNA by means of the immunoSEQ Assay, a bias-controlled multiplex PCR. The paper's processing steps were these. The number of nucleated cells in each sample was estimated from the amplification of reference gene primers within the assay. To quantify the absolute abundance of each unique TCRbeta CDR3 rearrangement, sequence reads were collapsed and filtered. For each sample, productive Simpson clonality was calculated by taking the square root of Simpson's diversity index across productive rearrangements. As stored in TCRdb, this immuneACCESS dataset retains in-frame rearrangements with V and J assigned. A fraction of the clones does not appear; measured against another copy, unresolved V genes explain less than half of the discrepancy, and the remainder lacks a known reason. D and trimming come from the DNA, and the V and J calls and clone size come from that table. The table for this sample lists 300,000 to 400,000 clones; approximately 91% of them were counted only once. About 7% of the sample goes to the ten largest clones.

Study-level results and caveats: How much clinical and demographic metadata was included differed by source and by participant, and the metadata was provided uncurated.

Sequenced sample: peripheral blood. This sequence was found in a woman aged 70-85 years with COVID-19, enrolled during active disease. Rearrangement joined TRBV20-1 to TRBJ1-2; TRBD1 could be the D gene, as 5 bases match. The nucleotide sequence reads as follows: TGCAGTGCCAGAGAAGGGGAAAACACCTTC. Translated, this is CSAREGENTF.